These T cell receptor beta chains were read from a single sample in a study of blood T cell repertoires in COVID-19. TCRdb's copy holds only in-frame clones and misses some; the assay was immunoSEQ multiplex PCR. The table includes approximately 300,000 clones, 92% detected once. The sequencing sample was made of PBMCs or T cells enriched from blood (not recorded which). The receptors derive from a woman in her twenties or thirties who had recovered from COVID-19. The CDR3 runs from the conserved cysteine through the conserved F or W. D genes are given only for firm matches. Clone size is shown for a subset of rows, as once, few, many or a class of expanded clone.

d_call j_call v_call cdr3_length clone_size cdr3_aa cdr3_nt
- TRBJ1-6 TRBV28 16 - CASRSRSLIRNSPLHF TGTGCCAGCAGGTCCAGGTCTCTTATCCGGAATTCACCCCTCCACTTT
- TRBJ2-7 TRBV27 14 - CASSLRTGSYEQYF TGTGCCAGCAGTCTACGGACTGGCTCCTACGAGCAGTACTTC
TRBD1 TRBJ1-2 TRBV12-3/TRBV12-4 13 - CASREQGAYGYTF TGTGCCAGCAGAGAACAGGGGGCCTATGGCTACACCTTC
- TRBJ2-2 TRBV4-3 18 - CASSQERASTTNTGELFF TGCGCCAGCAGCCAAGAGAGGGCGTCGACTACCAACACCGGGGAGCTGTTTTTT
- TRBJ2-5 TRBV25-1 15 - CASSIQNWYQETQYF TGTGCCAGCAGTATCCAGAATTGGTACCAAGAGACCCAGTACTTC
- TRBJ1-1 TRBV19 12 - CASRRGGTEAFF TGTGCCAGTAGAAGGGGAGGCACTGAAGCTTTCTTT
- TRBJ1-6 TRBV28 13 - CASSGHVNSPLHF TGTGCCAGCAGCGGACACGTTAATTCACCCCTCCACTTT
- TRBJ2-5 TRBV9 15 - CASSVRPSDQETQYF TGTGCCAGCAGCGTAAGACCTAGCGACCAAGAGACCCAGTACTTC
TRBD2 TRBJ2-5 TRBV12-3/TRBV12-4 13 - CADAVAGQETQYF TGTGCCGACGCCGTAGCGGGACAAGAGACCCAGTACTTC
TRBD1 TRBJ1-1 TRBV10-1 15 - CASSEKGQGNTEAFF TGCGCCAGCAGTGAAAAGGGACAGGGGAACACTGAAGCTTTCTTT
- TRBJ2-7 TRBV3-1/TRBV3-2 14 - CASSQKGARLGQYF TGTGCCAGCAGCCAGAAAGGGGCAAGGCTCGGGCAGTACTTC
- TRBJ1-5 TRBV7-2 16 - CASSSRGGYSNQPQHF TGTGCCAGCAGCTCCCGAGGGGGATATAGCAATCAGCCCCAGCATTTT
- TRBJ1-1 TRBV19 15 - CASSTQGQRGTEAFF TGTGCCAGTAGTACTCAAGGACAGAGAGGCACTGAAGCTTTCTTT
TRBD1 TRBJ1-4 TRBV4-2 16 - CASSQGRGQGDEKLFF TGTGCCAGCAGCCAAGGTCGGGGACAGGGCGATGAAAAACTGTTTTTT
TRBD1 TRBJ2-7 TRBV6-5 15 - CASSYNTGTGVGQYF TGTGCCAGCAGTTACAATACCGGGACAGGGGTTGGGCAGTACTTC
TRBD1 TRBJ1-2 TRBV27 14 - CASSKQGANYGYTF TGTGCCAGCAGCAAACAGGGGGCTAACTATGGCTACACCTTC
TRBD2 TRBJ2-1 TRBV7-3 14 - CASSYGLAENEQFF TGTGCCAGCAGCTACGGACTAGCGGAAAATGAGCAGTTCTTC
- TRBJ1-6 TRBV27 17 - CASSLTSPGDYNSPLHF TGTGCCAGCAGTCTAACCTCCCCGGGGGACTATAATTCACCCCTCCACTTT
- TRBJ2-1 TRBV7-6 14 - CASSFRSSYNEQFF TGTGCCAGCAGCTTTCGGAGCTCCTACAATGAGCAGTTCTTC
- TRBJ2-3 TRBV5-4 15 once CASSRRGRGTDTQYF TGTGCCAGCAGCCGGCGGGGGCGCGGCACAGATACGCAGTATTTT
TRBD2 TRBJ2-1 TRBV24-1 16 - CATSALGTSGYNEQFF TGTGCCACCAGTGCCTTGGGAACTAGCGGGTACAATGAGCAGTTCTTC
TRBD2 TRBJ2-5 TRBV6-6 18 few CASSQGRLAGGPTETQYF TGTGCCAGCAGTCAGGGCCGACTAGCGGGAGGGCCTACGGAGACCCAGTACTTC
- TRBJ2-7 TRBV4-2 16 - CASSQVFRTAPYEQYF TGTGCCAGCAGCCAAGTTTTCAGGACAGCCCCCTACGAGCAGTACTTC
- TRBJ1-5 TRBV4-2 15 - CASSLRGGYNQPQHF TGTGCCAGCAGCCTCCGCGGGGGTTACAATCAGCCCCAGCATTTT
TRBD1 TRBJ2-5 TRBV18 15 - CASSLGQVGQETQYF TGTGCCAGCTCTCTTGGACAGGTTGGACAAGAGACCCAGTACTTC
TRBD2 TRBJ2-2 TRBV5-1 17 once CASSPGLAGNGAGELFF TGCGCCAGCAGCCCGGGACTAGCGGGGAATGGGGCCGGGGAGCTGTTTTTT
TRBD1 TRBJ1-1 TRBV4-2 14 - CASSSRQGNTEAFF TGTGCCAGCAGCTCTCGACAGGGGAACACTGAAGCTTTCTTT
- TRBJ1-1 TRBV19 13 - CASLQGKNTEAFF TGTGCCAGCTTACAGGGAAAGAACACTGAAGCCTTCTTT
- TRBJ2-5 TRBV10-3 9 - CATSETQYF TGTGCCACCTCAGAGACCCAGTACTTC
- TRBJ1-6 TRBV4-2 18 - CASSQDPVVPGENSPLHF TGTGCCAGCAGCCAAGATCCTGTGGTTCCAGGGGAAAATTCACCCCTCCACTTT
TRBD1 TRBJ1-2 TRBV30 14 - CAWSRDRFNYGYTF TGTGCCTGGAGTAGGGACAGATTTAACTATGGCTACACCTTC
- TRBJ1-1 TRBV2 13 - CASSEGRNTEAFF TGTGCCAGCAGTGAGGGGCGGAACACTGAAGCTTTCTTT
TRBD1 TRBJ1-2 TRBV9 15 - CASSVGDREPYGYTF TGTGCCAGCAGCGTAGGGGACAGGGAACCCTATGGCTACACCTTC
- TRBJ2-3 TRBV25-1 16 - CASSEFRSLAPYTQYF TGTGCCAGCAGTGAATTCCGTTCGTTAGCCCCCTATACGCAGTATTTT
TRBD1 TRBJ2-7 TRBV4-1 14 many CASSQGQGDNEQYF TGCGCCAGCAGCCAAGGACAGGGGGACAACGAGCAGTACTTC
TRBD2 TRBJ2-2 TRBV30 15 - CASKGTSAPTGELFF TGTGCCAGCAAAGGGACTAGCGCCCCCACCGGGGAGCTGTTTTTT
- TRBJ1-4 TRBV19 16 - CASSIGGAATNEKLFF TGTGCCAGTAGTATAGGAGGAGCTGCAACTAATGAAAAACTGTTTTTT
- TRBJ1-1 TRBV5-8 17 - CASSLIVFAGGGTEAFF TGTGCCAGCAGCTTGATAGTTTTCGCGGGGGGTGGCACTGAAGCTTTCTTT
- TRBJ2-5 TRBV27 15 - CASSFTVAPRETQYF TGTGCCAGCAGTTTTACCGTAGCCCCGAGGGAGACCCAGTACTTC
- TRBJ1-2 TRBV11-2 14 - CASSLSTGYAGYTF TGTGCCAGCAGCCTTTCCACGGGGTATGCTGGCTACACCTTC
- TRBJ2-7 TRBV4-2 16 - CASSQEVRTVSYEQYF TGTGCCAGCAGCCAAGAAGTTAGAACGGTCTCCTACGAGCAGTACTTC
TRBD1 TRBJ2-7 TRBV2 12 - CASSERDRGRYF TGTGCCAGCAGCGAAAGGGACAGGGGGCGCTACTTC
- TRBJ2-6 TRBV6-5 16 - CASSSDRIAGANVLTF TGTGCCAGCAGTTCAGACAGGATTGCTGGGGCCAACGTCCTGACTTTC
- TRBJ2-2 TRBV6-4 17 - CASSDRFWRGNTGELFF TGTGCCAGCAGTGATAGGTTTTGGCGGGGGAACACCGGGGAGCTGTTTTTT
- TRBJ1-2 TRBV5-6 13 - CASRPTNADGYTF TGTGCCAGCAGGCCGACAAACGCCGATGGCTACACCTTC
TRBD1 TRBJ2-7 TRBV7-2 15 - CASSLRTGGENEQYF TGTGCCAGCAGCTTGCGGACAGGGGGCGAAAACGAGCAGTACTTC
TRBD2 TRBJ2-5 TRBV7-2 16 - CASSLNSGRATETQYF TGTGCCAGCAGCTTAAATTCCGGGAGGGCAACTGAGACCCAGTACTTC
- TRBJ1-6 TRBV6-2/TRBV6-3 15 - CASSNGGSGISPLHF TGTGCCAGCAGTAACGGTGGGAGTGGTATTTCACCCCTCCACTTT
- TRBJ2-4 TRBV6-1 14 - CASSEYPGKNIQYF TGTGCCAGCAGTGAATACCCAGGGAAAAACATTCAGTACTTC
TRBD2 TRBJ2-1 TRBV11-1 16 - CASSELAGDVYNEQFF TGTGCCAGCAGCGAACTAGCGGGGGACGTCTACAATGAGCAGTTCTTC
TRBD2 TRBJ2-2 TRBV5-1 16 - CASSLAASGTTGELFF TGCGCCAGCAGCTTGGCGGCTAGCGGAACCACCGGGGAGCTGTTTTTT
TRBD1 TRBJ1-4 TRBV7-9 16 - CASSLDYRGPGEKLFF TGTGCCAGCAGCCTTGATTACAGGGGGCCTGGTGAAAAACTGTTTTTT